The 8 T cell receptor beta chains below come from one sample, sequenced in a study of blood T cell repertoires in COVID-19. Repertoires were generated with immunoSEQ multiplex PCR, while TCRdb's copy carries only in-frame clones and drops some. This sample has a few hundred thousand clones, with 85% to 90% found just once. Input material: peripheral blood. These receptors all come from an older woman with COVID-19, enrolled during active disease.

The chain is built from TRBV6-5 and TRBJ2-1; TRBD1 matches 7 bases. Germline-derived CDR1 and CDR2 are MNHEY and SVGAGI. The V and J ends lost 2 bases and 8 bases, in that order; junction bases with no gene match: 9. CDR3 length equals 15 residues. CDR3 loop: CASSYALDRAHEQFF. In nucleotides, the CDR3 is TGTGCCAGCAGTTACGCCCTCGACAGGGCCCATGAGCAGTTCTTC.

The chain uses TRBV6-2 or TRBV6-3 and TRBJ2-2; no clear D. The V end was cut by 2 bases, the J end by 6 bases, with 4 bases between. CDR3 length equals 12 residues. The germline V gene encodes CDR1 MNHEY and CDR2 SVGEGT. The CDR3 here is CASSYSAGELFF. The DNA for the CDR3 is TGTGCCAGCAGTTACAGCGCCGGGGAGCTGTTTTTT.

This clone is a singleton in its sample. V is TRBV7-2 and J is TRBJ2-7; 7 bases agree with TRBD2. The CDR3 spans 19 residues. The V and J ends lost 0 bases and 3 bases, in that order; junction bases with no gene match: 17. Per the germline V gene, CDR1 is SGHTA and CDR2 is FQGNSA. The CDR3 here is CASSLAPSGLAGNHYEQYF. CDR3 DNA sequence: TGTGCCAGCAGCTTAGCCCCCTCCGGTTTAGCGGGCAACCACTACGAGCAGTACTTC.

The rearrangement joins TRBV4-2 to TRBJ2-2; TRBD1 aligns across 7 bases. The CDR3 contains 15 residues. The junction had 0 bases not matched to a gene; V was cut back by 1 base and J by 1 base. Germline V gene data show CDR1 as LGHNA and CDR2 as YNFKEQ. The chain's CDR3 is CASSQGQGNTGELFF. As DNA, the CDR3 is TGTGCCAGCAGCCAAGGACAGGGGAACACCGGGGAGCTGTTTTTT.

This clone occurred a few times. The chain is built from TRBV11-3 and TRBJ2-1; D is perhaps TRBD2 (5 bases). The germline V and J ends were trimmed by 8 bases and 4 bases, with 12 bases remaining between them. Germline CDR1 SGHNT, CDR2 YENEEA. The CDR3 spans 13 residues. This chain's CDR3 is CASSGNLYNEQFF. In DNA form, the CDR3 reads TGTGCCAGCTCCGGGAACTTATACAATGAGCAGTTCTTC.

This rearrangement joins TRBV7-3 to TRBJ2-3; 12 bases fit TRBD1. V was clipped by 1 base and J by 2 bases; unmatched bases: 1. This CDR3 is built from 16 residues. Looked up from germline, CDR1 is SGHTA and CDR2 is FQGTGA. The CDR3 reads CASSLMGQGATDTQYF. DNA of the CDR3: TGTGCCAGCAGCTTAATGGGACAGGGGGCCACAGATACGCAGTATTTT.

The chain employs TRBV29-1 and TRBJ1-4; 8 bases are a match to TRBD1. CDR1 and CDR2 from the germline V gene are SQVTM and ANQGSEA. The CDR3 is 14 amino acids. After removal of 1 base from V and 6 bases from J, the junction contained 4 bases not matched to a gene. In DNA, the CDR3 is TGCAGCGTTGAAGGGGCAGGGGGCCATGAAAAACTGTTTTTT. Residues: CSVEGAGGHEKLFF.

V usage is TRBV19 and J usage is TRBJ2-7; TRBD1 agrees at 8 bases. V lost 5 bases and J lost 6; bases outside the gene matches: 6. Germline V CDR1 and CDR2: LNHDA, SQIVND (reference sequence). The CDR3 has 13 residues. CDR3: CASSEDREAEQYF. In DNA form, the CDR3 reads TGTGCCAGTAGTGAGGACAGGGAAGCCGAGCAGTACTTC.